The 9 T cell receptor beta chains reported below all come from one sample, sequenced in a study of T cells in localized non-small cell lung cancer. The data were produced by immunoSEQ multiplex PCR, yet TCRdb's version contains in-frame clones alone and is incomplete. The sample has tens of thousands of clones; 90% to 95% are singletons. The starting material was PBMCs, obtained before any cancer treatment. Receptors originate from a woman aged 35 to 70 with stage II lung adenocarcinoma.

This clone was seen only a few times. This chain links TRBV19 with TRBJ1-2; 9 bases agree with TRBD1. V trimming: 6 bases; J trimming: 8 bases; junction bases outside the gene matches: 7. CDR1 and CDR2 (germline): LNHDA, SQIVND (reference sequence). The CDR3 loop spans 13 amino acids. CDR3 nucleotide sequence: TGTGCCAGTAGACCGGGACAGGGTGGAGGCTACACCTTC. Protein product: CASRPGQGGGYTF.

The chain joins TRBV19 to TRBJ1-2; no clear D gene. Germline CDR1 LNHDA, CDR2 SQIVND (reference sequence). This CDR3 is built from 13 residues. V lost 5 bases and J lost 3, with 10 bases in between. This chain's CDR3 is CASSQLSDYGYTF. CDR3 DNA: TGTGCCAGTAGTCAGTTATCGGACTATGGCTACACCTTC.

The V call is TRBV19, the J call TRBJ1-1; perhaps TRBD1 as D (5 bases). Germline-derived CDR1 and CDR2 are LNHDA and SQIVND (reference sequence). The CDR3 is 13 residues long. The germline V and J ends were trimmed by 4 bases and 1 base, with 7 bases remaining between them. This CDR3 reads CASSNTGNTEAFF. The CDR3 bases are TGTGCCAGTAGTAACACAGGGAACACTGAAGCTTTCTTT.

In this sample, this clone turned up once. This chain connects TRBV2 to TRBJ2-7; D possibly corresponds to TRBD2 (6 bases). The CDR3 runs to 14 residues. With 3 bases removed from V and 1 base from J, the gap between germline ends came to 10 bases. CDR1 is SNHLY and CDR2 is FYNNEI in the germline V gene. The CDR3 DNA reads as TGTGCCAGCAGTGAGGTGGAGGGGTCCTACGAGCAGTACTTC. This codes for CASSEVEGSYEQYF.

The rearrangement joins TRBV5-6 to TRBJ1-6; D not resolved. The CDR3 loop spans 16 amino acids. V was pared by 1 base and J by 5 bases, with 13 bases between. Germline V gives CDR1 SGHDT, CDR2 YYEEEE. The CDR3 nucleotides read TGTGCCAGCAGCTTGCTCTGGGGAGGGAATAATTCACCCCTCCACTTT. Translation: CASSLLWGGNNSPLHF.

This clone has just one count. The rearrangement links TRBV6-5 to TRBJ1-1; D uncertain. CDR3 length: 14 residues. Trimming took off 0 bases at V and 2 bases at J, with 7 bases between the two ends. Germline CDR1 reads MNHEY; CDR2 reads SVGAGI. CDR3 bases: TGTGCCAGCAGTTACTCAACGCTAAACACTGAAGCTTTCTTT. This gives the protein CASSYSTLNTEAFF.

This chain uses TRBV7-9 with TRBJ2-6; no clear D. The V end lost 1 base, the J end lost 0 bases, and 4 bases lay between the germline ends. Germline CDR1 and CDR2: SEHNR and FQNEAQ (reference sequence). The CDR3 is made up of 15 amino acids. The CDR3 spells CASSLEYSGANVLTF. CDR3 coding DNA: TGTGCCAGCAGCTTAGAGTACTCTGGGGCCAACGTCCTGACTTTC.

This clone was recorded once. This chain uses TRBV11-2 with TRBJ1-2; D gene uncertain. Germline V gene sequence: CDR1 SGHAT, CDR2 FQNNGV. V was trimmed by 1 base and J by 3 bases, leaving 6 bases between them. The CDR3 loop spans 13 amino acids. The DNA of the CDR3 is TGTGCCAGCAGCTTAGGCCAGCACTATGGCTACACCTTC. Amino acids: CASSLGQHYGYTF.

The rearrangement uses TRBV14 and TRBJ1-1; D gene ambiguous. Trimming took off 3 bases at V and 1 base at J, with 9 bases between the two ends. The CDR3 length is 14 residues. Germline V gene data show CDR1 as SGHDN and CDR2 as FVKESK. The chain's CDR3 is CASSQYRGNTEAFF. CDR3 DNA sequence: TGTGCCAGCAGCCAGTATCGAGGGAACACTGAAGCTTTCTTT.